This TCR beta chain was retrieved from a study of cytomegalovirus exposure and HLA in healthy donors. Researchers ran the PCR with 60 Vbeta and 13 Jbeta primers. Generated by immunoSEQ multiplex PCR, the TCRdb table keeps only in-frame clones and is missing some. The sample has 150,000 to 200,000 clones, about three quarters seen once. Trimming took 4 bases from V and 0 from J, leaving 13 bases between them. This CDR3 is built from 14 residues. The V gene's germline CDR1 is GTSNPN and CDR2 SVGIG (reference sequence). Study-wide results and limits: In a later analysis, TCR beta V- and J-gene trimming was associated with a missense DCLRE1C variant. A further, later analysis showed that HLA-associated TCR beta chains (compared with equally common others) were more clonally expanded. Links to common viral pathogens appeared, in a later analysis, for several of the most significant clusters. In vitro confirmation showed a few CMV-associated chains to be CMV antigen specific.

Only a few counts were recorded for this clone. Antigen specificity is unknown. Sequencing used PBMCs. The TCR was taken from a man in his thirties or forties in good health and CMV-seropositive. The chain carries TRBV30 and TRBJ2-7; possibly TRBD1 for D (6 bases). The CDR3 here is CAWNRVLSSYEQYF. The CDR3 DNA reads TGTGCCTGGAACAGGGTTCTAAGCTCCTACGAGCAGTACTTC.